A single sample is the source of the 24 T cell receptor beta chains below, sequenced in a study of T cell responses to AZD1222 COVID-19 vaccine. Profiling relied on immunoSEQ multiplex PCR, and the TCRdb table lists in-frame clones only, not all of them. The sample carries approximately 130,000 clones, roughly nine tenths recorded once. The sample here was peripheral blood, taken on day 0 of AZD1222 vaccination. The origin of the receptors is an adult in good health.

The chain couples TRBV11-2 to TRBJ2-5, with D tentatively TRBD2 (6 bases). The CDR3 is 15 residues long. Germline V gene sequence: CDR1 SGHAT, CDR2 FQNNGV. V dropped 1 base and J dropped 3 bases, with 12 bases sitting between them. The CDR3 loop is CASSLARTTEETQYF. The CDR3 bases are TGTGCCAGCAGCTTAGCACGGACTACAGAAGAGACCCAGTACTTC.

The chain is built from TRBV7-9 and TRBJ2-5, with a possible D match to TRBD2 (6 bases). In germline, CDR1 is SEHNR, CDR2 FQNEAQ (reference sequence). CDR3 length equals 14 residues. Trimming cost V 5 bases and J 3 bases, with 13 bases left between them. CDR3 coding DNA: TGTGCCAGCAGCAACCCCTTAGCGGAAGAGACCCAGTACTTC. This sequence encodes CASSNPLAEETQYF.

This rearrangement joins TRBV5-8 to TRBJ2-1, with 14 nucleotides matching TRBD2. With 4 bases clipped from V and 0 bases from J, the junction kept 6 bases outside the gene matches. Germline CDR1 is SGHTS and CDR2 is YDEGEE. The CDR3 sequence is 18 residues long. CDR3 in amino acids: CASSGLAGGPLSYNEQFF. CDR3 in DNA: TGTGCCAGCAGCGGACTAGCGGGAGGCCCACTCTCCTACAATGAGCAGTTCTTC.

This clone was seen only once. The chain couples TRBV5-8 to TRBJ2-7, with 8 positions matching TRBD2. The germline V gene has CDR1 SGHTS and CDR2 YDEGEE. The CDR3 extends over 16 amino acids. The J segment lost 2 bases and the V segment lost 4 bases, leaving 11 bases of the junction unmatched. DNA of the CDR3: TGTGCCAGCAGCCCTATAGGGACTAGTAGAGCCTACGAGCAGTACTTC. It is translated as CASSPIGTSRAYEQYF. Supplemented by reference TRBV5-8 and TRBJ2-7, the full variable domain reads EAGVTQSPTHLIKTRGQQATLRCSPISGHTSVYWYQQALGLGLQFLLWYDEGEERNRGNFPPRFSGRQFPNYSSELNVNALELEDSALYLCASSPIGTSRAYEQYFGPGTRLTVT.

The V and J genes are TRBV27 and TRBJ1-2, with D possibly matching TRBD1 (5 bases). Germline CDR1 and CDR2: MNHEY and SMNVEV (reference sequence). The CDR3 has 14 amino acids. V lost 6 bases and J 4 bases, leaving 15 bases between the germline ends. CDR3 residues: CASSPSGETYGYTF. The CDR3 DNA follows: TGTGCCAGCAGCCCCTCGGGGGAGACCTATGGCTACACCTTC.

A single count supports this clone. The chain joins TRBV7-2 to TRBJ1-1; D is uncertain. The V gene's germline CDR1 is SGHTA and CDR2 FQGNSA. V dropped 1 base and J dropped 5 bases, with 17 bases sitting between them. This CDR3 contains 16 residues. The CDR3 loop is CASSLVSTVGLTEAFF. The CDR3 DNA reads as TGTGCCAGCAGCTTAGTTTCGACCGTCGGGTTGACTGAAGCTTTCTTT.

This chain links TRBV3-1 (or the pseudogene TRBV3-2) with TRBJ1-6, with no clear D. The germline V gene encodes CDR1 LGHDT and CDR2 YNNKEL (reference sequence). CDR3 length: 15 residues. Trimming left V 0 bases short and J 5 bases short, with 8 bases between. CDR3 amino acids: CASSQEYADNSPLHF. CDR3 DNA sequence: TGTGCCAGCAGCCAAGAGTACGCCGATAATTCACCCCTCCACTTT.

The chain carries TRBV25-1 and TRBJ2-1; 9 nucleotides match TRBD2. This CDR3 comprises 16 residues. Per the germline V gene, CDR1 is MGHDK and CDR2 is SYGVNS. Unmatched junction bases numbered 5, after V lost 0 bases and J lost 5 bases. This chain's CDR3 is CASSEYRTSADNEQFF. CDR3 nucleotides: TGTGCCAGCAGTGAATACAGGACTAGCGCCGACAATGAGCAGTTCTTC.

The rearrangement uses TRBV24-1 and TRBJ2-3; 7 positions match TRBD1. Per germline, CDR1 KGHDR and CDR2 SFDVKD. The CDR3 consists of 13 residues. J was trimmed by 4 bases and V by 9 bases; bases with no gene match: 6. CDR3 amino acids: CATEGALADTQYF. CDR3 coding DNA: TGTGCCACCGAGGGGGCCCTAGCAGATACGCAGTATTTT.

This chain joins TRBV25-1 and TRBJ2-6, with a weak D call TRBD2 (7 bases). The germline V gene has CDR1 MGHDK and CDR2 SYGVNS. The CDR3 covers 18 residues. The V end lost 3 bases, the J end lost 2 bases, and 17 bases lay between the germline ends. The CDR3 is CASSDRRGGAPGANVLTF. The CDR3 nucleotides read TGTGCCAGCAGTGATCGCCGAGGGGGGGCGCCTGGGGCCAACGTCCTGACTTTC.

The V call is TRBV9, the J call TRBJ2-1; TRBD2 matches 14 bases. CDR1 is SGDLS and CDR2 is YYNGEE in the germline V gene. V dropped 2 bases and J dropped 7; count of bases not matched to a gene: 5. The CDR3 extends over 16 amino acids. The DNA of the CDR3 is TGTGCCAGCAGCGTTTCGGGACTAGCGGGAGTTAATGAGCAGTTCTTC. It is translated as CASSVSGLAGVNEQFF.

This chain uses TRBV6-5 with TRBJ1-2, with TRBD1 identical over 10 bases. The V and J ends lost 4 bases and 7 bases, in that order; junction bases with no gene match: 9. CDR1 and CDR2 (germline): MNHEY, SVGAGI. The CDR3 is 15 amino acids. The CDR3: CASSFKTGGEGGYTF. CDR3 nucleotides: TGTGCCAGCAGTTTCAAGACAGGGGGCGAGGGTGGCTACACCTTC.

The J gene is TRBJ2-5, the V gene TRBV10-3, with D hard to call. V lost 3 bases and J 1 base, leaving 6 bases between the germline ends. The CDR3 has 13 amino acids. The V gene's germline CDR1 is ENHRY and CDR2 SYGVKD. The DNA for the CDR3 is TGTGCCATCAGTGATGACTCCCAAGAGACCCAGTACTTC. Its translation is CAISDDSQETQYF.

The V call is TRBV6-1, the J call TRBJ2-7; 7 bases agree with TRBD2. V dropped 3 bases and J dropped 3; count of bases not matched to a gene: 5. The CDR3 runs 14 residues. Germline CDR1 and CDR2: MNHNS and SASEGT. CDR3 sequence (DNA): TGTGCCAGCAGTGATGCGGGGGAGGGCTACGAGCAGTACTTC. Amino acids: CASSDAGEGYEQYF.

The CDR3 nucleotides are TGTGCCAGCAGTGCACACAGGGGCGCCAGCTCCTACGAGCAGTACTTC. Protein sequence: CASSAHRGASSYEQYF. This rearrangement joins TRBV6-1 to TRBJ2-7; 7 bases fit TRBD1. CDR1 is MNHNS and CDR2 is SASEGT in the germline V gene. The CDR3 is made up of 16 amino acids. V shed 4 bases, J shed 0 bases, and the junction held 9 bases outside the gene matches.

This chain joins TRBV4-3 and TRBJ2-6, with TRBD2 matching 11 bases. The CDR3 runs to 18 residues. The germline gives CDR1 LGHNA, CDR2 YSLEER. The ends lost 5 bases at V and 1 base at J; junction bases unmatched: 7. For the CDR3, the DNA is TGCGCCAGCAGCAAGGGACTAGCGGTCTCATCTGGGGCCAACGTCCTGACTTTC. Residues: CASSKGLAVSSGANVLTF.

The chain recombines TRBV2 with TRBJ2-2; 12 nucleotides match TRBD1. This CDR3 contains 15 residues. After removal of 5 bases from V and 4 bases from J, the junction contained 2 bases not matched to a gene. CDR1 and CDR2 from the germline V gene are SNHLY and FYNNEI. CDR3 in amino acids: CASSPGQGATGELFF. The CDR3, as DNA: TGTGCCAGCAGTCCGGGACAGGGGGCCACCGGGGAGCTGTTTTTT.

The CDR3 DNA reads TGTGCCAGTGATAGGAGACTTTTACTCAGCTCCTATAATTCACCCCTCCACTTT. This translates into CASDRRLLLSSYNSPLHF. The chain couples TRBV7-3 to TRBJ1-6; D gene unclear. CDR3 length: 18 residues. The germline CDR1 and CDR2 sequences are SGHTA and FQGTGA. V lost 9 bases and J 0 bases, leaving 21 bases between the germline ends.

This clone appeared a few times. The chain joins TRBV27 to TRBJ2-3; D perhaps matches TRBD2 (5 bases). Germline-derived CDR1 and CDR2 are MNHEY and SMNVEV (reference sequence). The CDR3 is 14 amino acids. V was shortened by 7 bases and J by 5 bases, with 16 bases between the two germline ends. The CDR3 DNA sequence: TGTGCCAGCACCGATATCGGTCGGGAAGATACGCAGTATTTT. Its translation is CASTDIGREDTQYF.

This chain joins TRBV5-4 and TRBJ2-5; 7 bases map to TRBD2. Per germline, CDR1 SGHNT and CDR2 YYREEE (reference sequence). This CDR3 spans 15 amino acids. The J segment lost 4 bases and the V segment lost 2 bases, leaving 8 bases of the junction unmatched. The CDR3 here is CASSFDAGATETQYF. The CDR3 DNA reads TGTGCCAGCAGCTTTGATGCGGGAGCGACAGAGACCCAGTACTTC.

This rearrangement joins TRBV24-1 to TRBJ2-1; D unresolved. Trimming took off 6 bases at V and 7 bases at J, with 15 bases between the two ends. Germline CDR1 and CDR2: KGHDR and SFDVKD. CDR3 length: 14 amino acids. Written as DNA, the CDR3 is TGTGCCACCAGTAGTACCCCCGAAAGGAATGAGCAGTTCTTC. It translates to CATSSTPERNEQFF.

This chain joins TRBV6-4 and TRBJ2-2, with 11 positions matching TRBD2. V was pared by 5 bases and J by 5 bases, with 10 bases of the junction left unmatched. Germline CDR1 is MRHNA and CDR2 is SNTAGT. This CDR3 spans 17 amino acids. This CDR3 reads CASSSSLAGVRTGELFF. Here the CDR3 DNA reads TGTGCCAGCAGTTCCTCACTAGCGGGAGTACGTACCGGGGAGCTGTTTTTT.

The V and J genes are TRBV7-9 and TRBJ2-5; D unclear. The CDR3 loop spans 13 amino acids. V dropped 6 bases and J dropped 1 base, with 9 bases sitting between them. The germline gives CDR1 SEHNR, CDR2 FQNEAQ (reference sequence). CDR3 residues: CASRGLVQETQYF. In DNA, the CDR3 is TGTGCCAGCAGAGGGTTGGTCCAAGAGACCCAGTACTTC.

This rearrangement joins TRBV3-1 (or the pseudogene TRBV3-2) to TRBJ2-3; 9 nucleotides agree with TRBD2. With V trimmed by 4 bases and J by 6 bases, 8 bases remained unmatched. The germline V gene encodes CDR1 LGHDT and CDR2 YNNKEL (reference sequence). The CDR3 length is 15 residues. The CDR3 DNA reads TGTGCCAGCAGCCTTTCAGCGGGGGGCCCGGATACGCAGTATTTT. This translates into CASSLSAGGPDTQYF.